A selection of T cell receptor beta chains follows, all from one sample in a study of post-analysis software for immune sequencing data. MiXCR was run by TCRdb on the PCR reads, yielding one entry per CDR3 protein. The data contain a few hundred thousand distinct CDR3 sequences, approximately 42% of them seen just once; the ten biggest clones take up under 9%. Sequencing used blood. The receptors come from a girl aged 2-15 years with multiple sclerosis. Both conserved end residues are part of each CDR3. D genes are given only for firm matches. Clone size appears in some rows only: once, few, many, or a class for an expanded clone.

d_gene: NA; v_gene: TRBV15; j_gene: TRBJ2-1; abundance: NA; CDR3aa: CATSRPGTPHNEQFF; CDR3nt: TGTGCCACCAGCAGGCCCGGGACTCCTCACAATGAGCAGTTCTTC
d_gene: NA; v_gene: TRBV6-5; j_gene: TRBJ1-2; abundance: few; CDR3aa: CASSYSVGRGLTAYGYTF; CDR3nt: TGTGCCAGCAGTTACTCCGTGGGACGGGGTCTTACTGCCTATGGCTACACCTTC
d_gene: TRBD2; v_gene: TRBV11-2; j_gene: TRBJ2-3; abundance: NA; CDR3aa: CASSFAGGPTDTQYF; CDR3nt: TGTGCCAGCAGCTTCGCGGGAGGGCCGACAGATACGCAGTATTTT
d_gene: NA; v_gene: TRBV2; j_gene: TRBJ2-7; abundance: NA; CDR3aa: CASTDSYEQYF; CDR3nt: TGCGCCAGCACGGACAGTTACGAGCAGTACTTC
d_gene: NA; v_gene: TRBV7-9; j_gene: TRBJ1-4; abundance: NA; CDR3aa: CASNPAGFGTGKREKLFF; CDR3nt: TGTGCCAGCAACCCCGCAGGGTTCGGAACCGGTAAAAGGGAAAAACTGTTTTTT
d_gene: NA; v_gene: TRBV9; j_gene: TRBJ2-3; abundance: NA; CDR3aa: CASSHPRQKSTDTQYF; CDR3nt: TGTGCCAGCAGCCACCCAAGACAGAAGAGCACAGATACGCAGTATTTT
d_gene: TRBD1; v_gene: TRBV12-3/TRBV12-4; j_gene: TRBJ2-1; abundance: few; CDR3aa: CASRGPGTGPYNEQFF; CDR3nt: TGTGCCAGCAGAGGGCCAGGGACAGGCCCGTACAATGAGCAGTTCTTC
d_gene: TRBD2; v_gene: TRBV5-6; j_gene: TRBJ2-1; abundance: many; CDR3aa: CASSLFSGGGNSYNEQFF; CDR3nt: TGTGCCAGCAGCTTGTTCAGCGGGGGGGGAAACTCCTACAATGAGCAGTTCTTC
d_gene: NA; v_gene: TRBV7-2; j_gene: TRBJ2-1; abundance: NA; CDR3aa: CASSLGREYNEQFF; CDR3nt: TGTGCCAGCAGCTTAGGAAGGGAGTACAATGAGCAGTTCTTC
d_gene: TRBD1; v_gene: TRBV15; j_gene: TRBJ2-4; abundance: few; CDR3aa: CATSRDRGQGFSSREQYF; CDR3nt: TGTGCCACCAGCAGAGATCGGGGACAGGGCTTTTCCAGCAGGGAGCAGTACTTC
d_gene: NA; v_gene: TRBV28; j_gene: TRBJ1-1; abundance: NA; CDR3aa: CASSQILGGSTEAFF; CDR3nt: TGTGCCAGCAGTCAGATCCTAGGGGGTAGCACTGAAGCTTTCTTT
d_gene: NA; v_gene: TRBV19; j_gene: TRBJ2-7; abundance: NA; CDR3aa: CASSTFLTAPYEQYF; CDR3nt: TGTGCCAGTAGTACCTTCCTGACAGCCCCCTACGAGCAGTACTTC
d_gene: NA; v_gene: TRBV5-8; j_gene: TRBJ1-1; abundance: NA; CDR3aa: CASHRRTNTEAFF; CDR3nt: TGTGCCAGCCACCGGCGGACGAACACTGAAGCTTTCTTT
d_gene: TRBD1; v_gene: TRBV10-3; j_gene: TRBJ1-2; abundance: NA; CDR3aa: CAIAGTGGIYGYTF; CDR3nt: TGTGCCATCGCGGGGACAGGGGGCATCTATGGCTACACCTTC
d_gene: NA; v_gene: TRBV7-3; j_gene: TRBJ2-1; abundance: NA; CDR3aa: CASSLRVAGQGFYNEQFF; CDR3nt: TGTGCCAGCAGCTTAAGGGTGGCTGGGCAGGGATTTTACAATGAGCAGTTCTTC
d_gene: TRBD2; v_gene: TRBV5-1; j_gene: TRBJ2-7; abundance: NA; CDR3aa: CASSRLAGPYYNEQYF; CDR3nt: TGCGCCAGCAGCCGACTAGCGGGCCCGTACTACAATGAGCAGTACTTC
d_gene: NA; v_gene: TRBV4-3; j_gene: TRBJ2-3; abundance: NA; CDR3aa: CASSQGAEADTQYF; CDR3nt: TGCGCCAGCAGCCAGGGGGCCGAGGCTGATACGCAGTATTTT
d_gene: NA; v_gene: TRBV5-1; j_gene: TRBJ1-2; abundance: once; CDR3aa: CASSLGSAQARSLYGYTF; CDR3nt: TGCGCCAGCAGCTTGGGATCCGCTCAGGCAAGGTCACTCTATGGCTACACCTTC
d_gene: NA; v_gene: TRBV3-1; j_gene: TRBJ2-1; abundance: few; CDR3aa: CASSQRGGPDNEQFF; CDR3nt: TGTGCCAGCAGCCAAAGAGGTGGACCTGACAATGAGCAGTTCTTC
d_gene: TRBD1; v_gene: TRBV9; j_gene: TRBJ1-2; abundance: few; CDR3aa: CASSVAGGYGYTF; CDR3nt: TGTGCCAGCAGCGTAGCAGGGGGCTATGGCTACACCTTC
d_gene: TRBD2; v_gene: TRBV5-1; j_gene: TRBJ2-5; abundance: NA; CDR3aa: CASSRGLEETQYF; CDR3nt: TGCGCCAGCAGCAGGGGACTAGAGGAGACCCAGTACTTC
d_gene: TRBD2; v_gene: TRBV11-2; j_gene: TRBJ2-7; abundance: NA; CDR3aa: CASSLTGGIEQYF; CDR3nt: TGTGCCAGCAGCCTGACGGGGGGGATCGAGCAGTACTTC
d_gene: TRBD1; v_gene: TRBV12-3/TRBV12-4; j_gene: TRBJ2-1; abundance: NA; CDR3aa: CASSRMGQGGEQFF; CDR3nt: TGTGCCAGCAGTCGGATGGGACAGGGAGGTGAGCAGTTCTTC
d_gene: NA; v_gene: TRBV7-2; j_gene: TRBJ2-5; abundance: NA; CDR3aa: CASSLNQGSSRRETQYF; CDR3nt: TGTGCCAGCAGCTTAAATCAAGGTAGCTCGCGCCGAGAGACCCAGTACTTC
d_gene: NA; v_gene: TRBV28; j_gene: TRBJ2-1; abundance: few; CDR3aa: CASSLRGPNEQFF; CDR3nt: TGTGCCAGCAGTTTACGGGGTCCCAATGAGCAGTTCTTC
d_gene: TRBD2; v_gene: TRBV20-1; j_gene: TRBJ2-5; abundance: few; CDR3aa: CSARTSGRQETQYF; CDR3nt: TGCAGTGCTCGGACTAGCGGACGACAAGAGACCCAGTACTTC
d_gene: NA; v_gene: TRBV20-1; j_gene: TRBJ2-4; abundance: NA; CDR3aa: CSAREMVSGRGLAKNIQYF; CDR3nt: TGCAGTGCTAGAGAAATGGTATCGGGTCGGGGGCTCGCCAAAAACATTCAGTACTTC
d_gene: TRBD2; v_gene: TRBV12-3/TRBV12-4; j_gene: TRBJ2-3; abundance: few; CDR3aa: CASSRRTSGKADTQYF; CDR3nt: TGTGCCAGCAGCCGACGGACTAGCGGGAAGGCAGATACGCAGTATTTT
d_gene: TRBD1; v_gene: TRBV4-2; j_gene: TRBJ1-2; abundance: few; CDR3aa: CASSQDLDRVDGYTF; CDR3nt: TGTGCCAGCAGCCAAGACCTTGACAGGGTTGACGGCTACACCTTC
d_gene: TRBD1; v_gene: TRBV6-5; j_gene: TRBJ2-3; abundance: NA; CDR3aa: CASSYLQGSTDTQYF; CDR3nt: TGTGCCAGCAGTTACTTACAGGGGAGCACAGATACGCAGTATTTT
d_gene: NA; v_gene: TRBV6-2/TRBV6-3; j_gene: TRBJ2-7; abundance: NA; CDR3aa: CASSSSGVVSYGQYF; CDR3nt: TGTGCCAGCAGCTCCTCCGGGGTGGTGTCCTACGGGCAGTACTTC
d_gene: NA; v_gene: TRBV7-7; j_gene: TRBJ2-2; abundance: NA; CDR3aa: CASSLTIGRELFF; CDR3nt: TGTGCTAGCAGCTTAACTATAGGGCGGGAGCTGTTTTTT
d_gene: TRBD1; v_gene: TRBV28; j_gene: TRBJ2-4; abundance: few; CDR3aa: CASSPRTGEVKNIQYF; CDR3nt: TGTGCCAGCAGTCCGAGGACAGGGGAGGTCAAAAACATTCAGTACTTC
d_gene: TRBD1; v_gene: TRBV10-3; j_gene: TRBJ2-7; abundance: few; CDR3aa: CAISVTDRVKEQYF; CDR3nt: TGTGCCATCAGTGTAACGGACAGGGTGAAAGAGCAGTACTTC
d_gene: NA; v_gene: TRBV29-1; j_gene: TRBJ2-1; abundance: few; CDR3aa: CSVEEPHMTEVYNEQFF; CDR3nt: TGCAGCGTTGAAGAGCCACATATGACGGAAGTCTACAATGAGCAGTTCTTC
d_gene: NA; v_gene: TRBV7-9; j_gene: TRBJ1-1; abundance: NA; CDR3aa: CASSSEERGRAFF; CDR3nt: TGTGCCAGCAGCTCCGAAGAGAGGGGGAGAGCTTTCTTT
d_gene: NA; v_gene: TRBV28; j_gene: TRBJ2-1; abundance: few; CDR3aa: CASSQHRQSYNEQFF; CDR3nt: TGTGCCAGCAGTCAGCATAGACAATCCTACAATGAGCAGTTCTTC
d_gene: TRBD1; v_gene: TRBV7-2; j_gene: TRBJ2-5; abundance: NA; CDR3aa: CASSGGQGWETQYF; CDR3nt: TGTGCCAGCAGCGGTGGACAGGGGTGGGAGACCCAGTACTTC
d_gene: NA; v_gene: TRBV28; j_gene: TRBJ1-2; abundance: once; CDR3aa: CASSLLVVSDNAYGYTF; CDR3nt: TGTGCCAGCAGTTTGCTAGTAGTTTCGGACAATGCATATGGCTACACCTTC
d_gene: TRBD2; v_gene: TRBV4-1; j_gene: TRBJ2-5; abundance: NA; CDR3aa: CASSQELAGGPSYETQYF; CDR3nt: TGCGCCAGCAGCCAAGAACTAGCGGGAGGCCCTTCCTATGAGACCCAGTACTTC
d_gene: NA; v_gene: TRBV20-1; j_gene: TRBJ2-7; abundance: few; CDR3aa: CSARTSVGTYEQYF; CDR3nt: TGCAGTGCTAGAACTTCAGTGGGGACTTACGAGCAGTACTTC
d_gene: NA; v_gene: TRBV7-9; j_gene: TRBJ2-5; abundance: NA; CDR3aa: CAGEGEAPYNEQYF; CDR3nt: TGTGCCGGGGAGGGGGAGGCCCCCTACAATGAGCAGTACTTC
d_gene: TRBD1; v_gene: TRBV20-1; j_gene: TRBJ2-2; abundance: NA; CDR3aa: CSAGQGGWNTGELFF; CDR3nt: TGCAGTGCTGGACAGGGGGGATGGAACACCGGGGAGCTGTTTTTT
d_gene: TRBD2; v_gene: TRBV7-2; j_gene: TRBJ2-3; abundance: few; CDR3aa: CASSPSPTSGTTDTQYF; CDR3nt: TGTGCCAGCAGCCCATCCCCGACTAGCGGGACCACAGATACGCAGTATTTT
d_gene: NA; v_gene: TRBV12-3/TRBV12-4; j_gene: TRBJ2-3; abundance: NA; CDR3aa: CASSFGVSTDTQYF; CDR3nt: TGTGCCAGCAGTTTTGGGGTGAGCACAGATACGCAGTATTTT
d_gene: TRBD2; v_gene: TRBV3-1; j_gene: TRBJ2-5; abundance: NA; CDR3aa: CASSPMRPKAGASQTQYF; CDR3nt: TGTGCCAGCAGCCCCATGCGCCCGAAGGCGGGAGCTTCCCAGACCCAGTACTTC
d_gene: NA; v_gene: TRBV4-1; j_gene: TRBJ2-5; abundance: NA; CDR3aa: CASSQGGQGYPKQETQYF; CDR3nt: TGCGCCAGCAGCCAAGGCGGTCAGGGTTACCCCAAACAAGAGACCCAGTACTTC
d_gene: TRBD1; v_gene: TRBV19; j_gene: TRBJ2-7; abundance: NA; CDR3aa: CASSIGGQSNYEQYF; CDR3nt: TGTGCCAGTAGTATAGGGGGACAGTCTAACTACGAGCAGTACTTC
d_gene: TRBD2; v_gene: TRBV4-1; j_gene: TRBJ2-5; abundance: NA; CDR3aa: CASSQGTSGLLYGQYF; CDR3nt: TGCGCCAGCAGCCAAGGGACTAGCGGGCTGTTATACGGGCAGTACTTC